The present entry profiles one T cell receptor beta chain with its context. The target of this receptor is not known. Per-base qualities were not stored, and no clone one base away is much larger. The data were taken from a study of long-term antiretroviral therapy in people with HIV (dated by TCRdb to 2021 to 2024). About the study as a whole: The earliest samples were collected about a decade before the 2015 WHO recommendation for immediate ART, when ART was typically delayed until CD4 counts fell. A retrospective serial study tested whether ART initiation and durable HIV suppression were associated with changes in peripheral blood TRB repertoire composition and diversity. From a few dozen adults with confirmed HIV infection, the cohort provided 192 cryopreserved PBMC samples, gathered serially across a mean of about six years (range 1-12). Among the 30 or so participants with HIV, about 11 were female. No cross-contamination during QIAcube processing was seen in test extractions of a monoclonal T-cell line run alongside 33 polyclonal samples.

The immunoSEQ hsTCRB v3.0 assay was used at survey level resolution to sequence the TRB variable region. The targeted TRB sequencing depth was roughly 40,000-50,000 T-cell genomes per sample. TRB libraries were pooled and sequenced on an Illumina MiSeq using a v3 150-cycle kit. Per the source publication's procedure: Repertoire analysis ran in R within a reproducible Nextflow workflow covering QC, data transformation and analysis. LymphoSeq2, an R package for exploring AIRR-Seq data, was used to implement custom analyses. Four samples that produced fewer than 5000 total TRB sequences were removed, so 190 or so HIV repertoires were analyzed. Among the 170 to 200 HIV repertoires that were kept, 59 were collected before ART initiation and roughly 130 were collected after ART initiation. Each repertoire was downsampled to 5000 TRB nucleotide sequences, and summary statistics were averaged across 100 downsampling iterations. TRB sequences were retained for analysis only if CDR3 regions of at least seven amino acids were present. Two measures captured diversity: a Shannon entropy-derived clonality score and the Gini coefficient. Repertoire networks linked the top 5000 CDR3 amino acid sequences whenever two sequences differed by an edit distance of one. Antigen specificity groups and MHC restriction were predicted for TRB CDR3 amino acid sequences with GLIPH2. CDR3 amino acid sequences were matched against VDJdb and McPAS-TCR to flag known CMV, EBV, HIV or tissue antigen associations. Pre-ART, post-ART and control groups were compared with Wilcoxon signed-rank tests and Holm-Bonferroni correction. In TCRdb, the immuneACCESS table is reduced to in-frame sequences with V and J assigned. These tables do not hold every clone; where another copy was compared, an unresolved V gene accounts for under half, and the others remain unexplained. That table is the source of V, J and clone size, and D and trimming were worked out from the DNA. Recorded for this sample are more than 45,000 clones; around 80% of them occurred a single time. The biggest ten clones account for roughly 3.2% of the sample.

V is clipped by 6 bases and J by 3 bases, and the sequence between their germline boundaries is 9 bases long. The germline V gene encodes CDR1 SGHDT and CDR2 YYEEEE. Spanning cysteine to phenylalanine, the CDR3 consists of 12 amino acids. Of all the DNA, just the CDR3 is kept, 36 bases in frame from base 1. Points the paper makes about the study in general: ART initiation was associated with a significant increase in TRB diversity, but diversity stayed significantly below transplant donor controls even after long-term ART. Unsorted PBMC were profiled instead of sorted CD4+ and CD8+ T cells because pre-ART samples had limited cell numbers. CDR3 length ranges in HIV repertoires were narrower than in controls, and network structure suggested an antigen-experienced repertoire with only a slight naive shift after ART. Since PBMC availability was limited, sequencing covered only the TCR beta chain, with no alpha chain pairing. Expanded TRB clones identified before ART initiation dominated the repertoire at all time points, although this dominance fluctuated and declined in many PLHIV after ART. The samples span the years 2004 to 2017, and the ART regimens used at that time may not be as effective as current regimens. Inferences about post-ART repertoire changes are limited because no data were available on ART adherence, viral resistance or therapy changes.

To be included, a participant needed at least one PBMC sample from before ART initiation plus at least two post-ART samples. Every participant with HIV received treatment in the United States of America. Before DNA extraction, cryopreserved samples containing about 0.9-11 million PBMC were thawed and washed. At the time of the earliest PBMC sample, participants with HIV were aged between about 23 and 54 years. PBMC samples from each participant spanned 1-4 timepoints before ART initiation and 2-8 timepoints after ART initiation, with a median of 7 samples. For every participant, serial HIV viral load, CD4+ T-cell count, ART history and demographic data were obtained. Genomic DNA was extracted from unsorted PBMC with a Qiagen kit on a QIAcube, with processing performed in batches of 12 samples.

The sequence was collected from a woman aged 18-35 years with HIV. This chain joins TRBV5-6 to TRBJ1-1; TRBD1 is perhaps the D gene, given 5 matching bases. This material consisted of unsorted PBMCs, taken 0.8 years after starting antiretroviral therapy. The CDR3 corresponds to CASTSGYTEAFF. The DNA is as follows: TGTGCCAGCACATCAGGGTACACTGAAGCTTTCTTT.